Here is one T cell receptor (beta chain) with its context. This clonotype was found many times. Its binding antigen is unknown. No base-level quality is on record; no much larger clone is a single base apart. The study reported a robust and sensitive protocol to amplify, sequence and analyze TCRs, based on 3' ligation of a UMI-containing oligonucleotide to TCR cDNA. For whole blood analysis, roughly 2.5 ml of peripheral blood was drawn from adult healthy volunteers into Tempus tubes, and RNA was extracted according to the manufacturer's instructions. Before reverse transcription, total RNA that had not been cell sorted was treated with RQ1 DNase, with a target input of 1 to 1000 ng. Skin biopsy and whole blood libraries were made to test pipeline robustness in samples where T cells form a minority population. Counted from cysteine to phenylalanine, this CDR3 has 13 amino acids. The read is trimmed to its CDR3 DNA, 39 bases read in frame from base 1. Taken from the germline V gene, the CDR1 and CDR2 loops are SQVTM and ANQGSEA. V is clipped by 6 bases and J by 0 bases, and the sequence between their germline boundaries is 8 bases long.

This entry belongs to a study of naive and memory T cell subsets (dated by TCRdb to the late 2010s). Looking at the study overall: According to the figure summarizing the samples, there were around ten blood donors, 7 tuberculin skin test biopsies and 3 saline control biopsies. PCR2 was typically performed as a SYBR Green qPCR that was stopped at a set threshold, although end-point PCR (about 6 cycles) could be used instead for low-input samples. General findings and caveats noted by the study authors: The potential sensitivity of the RNA-based method to TCR transcript changes with T cell activation and differentiation was acknowledged.

Library prep was done by 5' RACE. The ligated cDNA was amplified in four rounds of PCR with nested alpha and beta constant region primers together with the SP2 primer. For the blood and skin samples, TCR RNA was reverse transcribed with SuperScript IV using primers for the alpha and beta constant regions. An oligonucleotide carrying the Illumina SP2 primer and a UMI was ligated to the 3' end of the cDNA by means of T4 RNA ligase 1. The 12-nucleotide UMI consisted of two random hexamers with an eight-base spacer between the hexamers to prevent hairpin formation. From the second PCR onward, TCR alpha and beta chain libraries were processed separately, and dual indexing was applied for multiplexing. After pooling, the indexed libraries were analyzed by capillary electrophoresis and sequenced on either an Illumina MiSeq or NextSeq. PhiX DNA at roughly 5-8% was spiked into libraries to increase base diversity and improve cluster recognition. As for the original processing: Demultiplexor took UMIs from read 2, joined the UMIs to the TCR sequence from read 1, and separated reads according to sample indices. V and J genes and V-J junctions were identified by Decombinator, which gave every TCR a five-part identifier that included V and J deletions. Collapsinator used UMIs to correct sequencing errors and PCR amplification heterogeneity, producing a UMI-based abundance for each TCR. CDR3Translator converted identifiers to nucleotide sequence, translated to amino acids, and extracted CDR3 regions using terminal motifs. Error-corrected counts of alpha and beta TCRs from blood and skin were compared after being normalized to the amount of input RNA. TCRdb reanalyzed the raw reads on its own, using fastp at Q25 for trimming and MiXCR for clone calling, and kept in-frame beta chains. Identical CDR3 proteins give one entry, which carries the most common genes and DNA. The V and J calls and clone size are TCRdb's, not the authors'. The sample table lists tens of thousands of distinct CDR3 sequences, 16% of them with a count of one. The ten biggest clones cover 2% to 3% of the sample.

The chain uses TRBV29-1 and TRBJ2-2; no confident D gene assignment can be made. This receptor was identified in a female donor in good health. The nucleotide sequence reads TGCAGCGTGGGCGTATCGAACACCGGGGAGCTGTTTTTT. Its protein reads: CSVGVSNTGELFF.